One sample yielded the 30 T cell receptor beta chains listed below, sequenced in a study of cytomegalovirus exposure and HLA in healthy donors. Primers for the PCR totalled 60 Vbeta and 13 Jbeta. The table came from immunoSEQ multiplex PCR; TCRdb's copy has only in-frame clones and leaves some out. The sample shows fewer than 150,000 clones, about 80% of them seen only once. Sequenced input: PBMCs. The source of these receptors is a man in his thirties or forties in good health and CMV-seronegative.

The chain couples TRBV9 to TRBJ2-1, with 11 bases lining up with TRBD2. The CDR3 runs to 15 residues. CDR1 and CDR2 from the germline V gene are SGDLS and YYNGEE. Germline trimming cut 4 bases from V and 4 bases from J; bases unmatched to any gene: 4. Here the CDR3 DNA reads TGTGCCAGCAGCCAAACTAGCGGGAGTTACAATGAGCAGTTCTTC. This codes for CASSQTSGSYNEQFF.

The chain joins TRBV2 to TRBJ2-7, with 7 bases aligning to TRBD1. CDR1 and CDR2 from the germline V gene are SNHLY and FYNNEI. The V gene end was trimmed by 9 bases and the J gene end by 3 bases; junction bases not matched to a gene: 11. The CDR3 covers 14 residues. DNA of the CDR3: TGTGCCAGTGACCCGGGACAGCTATTCTACGAGCAGTACTTC. Its translation is CASDPGQLFYEQYF.

This clone was observed a few times. The chain carries TRBV6-5 and TRBJ2-7; D is perhaps TRBD1 (5 bases). Trimming took off 1 base at V and 6 bases at J, with 16 bases between the two ends. The CDR3 runs to 15 residues. Per the germline V gene, CDR1 is MNHEY and CDR2 is SVGAGI. This CDR3 reads CASSYFGQGGSEQYF. The CDR3 coding sequence is TGTGCCAGCAGTTACTTCGGGCAGGGTGGCTCCGAGCAGTACTTC.

The genes are TRBV6-5 and TRBJ2-1; TRBD1 aligns across 10 bases. Germline lookup yields CDR1 MNHEY and CDR2 SVGAGI. Germline trimming cut 6 bases from V and 12 bases from J; bases unmatched to any gene: 11. The CDR3 contains 14 residues. CDR3 sequence reads: CASSPDRGVRGQFF. The DNA of the CDR3 is TGTGCCAGCAGCCCGGACAGGGGGGTTCGTGGGCAGTTCTTC.

Here the CDR3 reads CASSFGQGVQPQHF. The CDR3 DNA follows: TGTGCCAGCAGTTTCGGACAGGGGGTACAGCCCCAGCATTTT. This sequence joins TRBV28 and TRBJ1-5; 10 positions match TRBD1. The germline CDR1 and CDR2 sequences are MDHEN and SYDVKM. The CDR3 length is 14 residues. Germline trimming cut 3 bases from V and 7 bases from J; bases unmatched to any gene: 3.

The genes are TRBV14 and TRBJ1-1, with D possibly TRBD1 on 6 matching bases. Deletions cut 4 bases from V and 1 base from J, with 16 bases between. There are 16 residues in the CDR3. The germline V gene encodes CDR1 SGHDN and CDR2 FVKESK. This CDR3 is CASSPKGGGPNTEAFF. Written as DNA, the CDR3 is TGTGCCAGCAGCCCCAAGGGTGGGGGCCCGAACACTGAAGCTTTCTTT.

This clone was recorded only once. The chain joins TRBV10-2 to TRBJ1-2; the D gene is possibly TRBD1 (6 bases). The V gene lost 7 bases and the J gene lost 2 bases, with 11 bases spanning the gap. The germline CDR1 and CDR2 sequences are WSHSY and SAAADI. The CDR3 runs 13 residues. Here the CDR3 reads CASTSTGNYGYTF. CDR3 DNA sequence: TGCGCCAGCACTTCAACAGGGAACTATGGCTACACCTTC.

This clone occurred a few times. This chain links TRBV21-1 with TRBJ1-6. TRBV21-1 is marked as a pseudogene. The CDR3 is 20 amino acids. CDR3 in amino acids: CASSKRPRRGFTKYNSPLHF. CDR3 in DNA: TGTGCCAGCAGCAAGAGACCCAGGAGGGGATTTACCAAATATAATTCACCCCTCCACTTT.

This clone occurred a few times. J is TRBJ2-7 and V is TRBV4-2, with 8 bases that match TRBD1. Per germline, CDR1 LGHNA and CDR2 YNFKEQ. V gave up 0 bases and J gave up 3 bases; unmatched junction bases: 1. This CDR3 is built from 14 residues. This chain's CDR3 is CASSQDGQGYEQYF. CDR3 in DNA: TGTGCCAGCAGCCAAGATGGACAGGGCTACGAGCAGTACTTC.

V and J are TRBV19 and TRBJ2-3; D is unresolved. The CDR3 spans 15 residues. Germline V gene data show CDR1 as LNHDA and CDR2 as SQIVND (reference sequence). V was shortened by 1 base and J by 0 bases, with 8 bases between the two germline ends. CDR3 sequence: CASSIGPGSTDTQYF. CDR3 nucleotide sequence: TGTGCCAGTAGTATAGGGCCTGGTAGCACAGATACGCAGTATTTT.

This clone has a handful of counts. This rearrangement joins TRBV2 to TRBJ1-1; D not certain. The germline CDR1 and CDR2 sequences are SNHLY and FYNNEI. V was trimmed by 7 bases and J by 11 bases, leaving 14 bases between them. The CDR3 is 11 amino acids. In DNA form, the CDR3 reads TGTGCCAGCACCGGGCCCGGAGGGGCTTTCTTT. Translated, it gives CASTGPGGAFF.

J is TRBJ2-1 and V is TRBV7-8; TRBD1 might be the D (6 bases). Trimming stripped 5 bases from V and 7 bases from J, with 21 bases between. Germline loops: CDR1 SGHVS, CDR2 FQNEAQ. The CDR3 runs to 16 residues. In nucleotides, the CDR3 is TGTGCCAGCAGCCTAGGGACACCTCCTGTCCAGAATGAGCAGTTCTTC. Protein: CASSLGTPPVQNEQFF.

In this sample, this clone turned up a few times. The J gene is TRBJ1-4, the V gene TRBV4-1, with a possible D match to TRBD1 (6 bases). Germline V gene lookup returns CDR1 MGHRA and CDR2 YSYEKL. V shed 2 bases and J shed 7 bases, with 14 bases lying between them. This CDR3 comprises 15 residues. The CDR3, as DNA: TGCGCCAGCAGCCAACTGCAGGGGCATGGTGAAAAACTGTTTTTT. Its translation: CASSQLQGHGEKLFF.

The rearrangement joins TRBV28 to TRBJ2-7; D may be TRBD2 (5 bases). The CDR3 is 12 amino acids. Germline V CDR1 and CDR2: MDHEN, SYDVKM. V lost 6 bases to trimming and J lost 3 bases, with 9 bases between them. CDR3 nucleotide sequence: TGTGCCAGCAGGTCCGGGGTCTACGAGCAGTACTTC. It specifies CASRSGVYEQYF. Looking up the rest from reference TRBV28 and TRBJ2-7 gives the full variable domain: DVKVTQSSRYLVKRTGEKVFLECVQDMDHENMFWYRQDPGLGLRLIYFSYDVKMKEKGDIPEGYSVSREKKERFSLILESASTNQTSMYLCASRSGVYEQYFGPGTRLTVT.

V and J are TRBV6-1 and TRBJ1-5; D ambiguous. The germline gives CDR1 MNHNS, CDR2 SASEGT. With 5 bases removed from V and 7 bases from J, the gap between germline ends came to 12 bases. The CDR3 is 13 amino acids. CDR3 in DNA: TGTGCCAGCAGTCCCCTTCCCAGGCAGCCCCAGCATTTT. It specifies CASSPLPRQPQHF.

This chain connects TRBV29-1 to TRBJ1-6; D uncertain. This CDR3 spans 19 amino acids. The V gene's germline CDR1 is SQVTM and CDR2 ANQGSEA. V was pared by 7 bases and J by 1 base, with 26 bases between. CDR3 in amino acids: CSAPSIPRRVTSYNSPLHF. CDR3 bases: TGCAGCGCCCCCTCCATACCACGGCGGGTAACGTCCTATAATTCACCCCTCCACTTT.

The chain is built from TRBV19 and TRBJ1-1; TRBD1 aligns across 8 bases. The germline V gene has CDR1 LNHDA and CDR2 SQIVND (reference sequence). Trimming removed 3 bases from V and 4 bases from J; junction bases left unmatched: 4. This CDR3 comprises 14 residues. Written as DNA, the CDR3 is TGTGCCAGTAGTATCAGGGGGCAGGGCACTGAAGCTTTCTTT. Its protein product is CASSIRGQGTEAFF.

This chain connects TRBV9 to TRBJ2-3, with D perhaps TRBD2 (5 bases). CDR1 and CDR2 (germline): SGDLS, YYNGEE. The CDR3 contains 12 residues. The V and J ends lost 4 bases and 6 bases respectively, with 9 bases between them. The CDR3 DNA sequence: TGTGCCAGCAGCCAGGAGGCGGATACGCAGTATTTT. Protein product: CASSQEADTQYF.

The chain recombines TRBV9 with TRBJ1-1; D is unclear. The V and J ends lost 2 bases and 1 base respectively, with 6 bases between them. The germline V gene encodes CDR1 SGDLS and CDR2 YYNGEE. This CDR3 has 13 amino acids. Here the CDR3 reads CASSVGTNTEAFF. The DNA for the CDR3 is TGTGCCAGCAGCGTCGGTACGAACACTGAAGCTTTCTTT.

The chain is built from TRBV5-1 and TRBJ2-1; TRBD2 matches 7 bases. Trimming removed 1 base from V and 8 bases from J; junction bases left unmatched: 3. The CDR3 is made up of 13 amino acids. From germline, CDR1 is SGHRS and CDR2 YFSETQ. The CDR3 protein is CASSLTSVDEQFF. CDR3 sequence (DNA): TGCGCCAGCAGCTTGACTAGCGTGGATGAGCAGTTCTTC. Drawing the rest from reference TRBV5-1 and TRBJ2-1, the complete variable domain is KAGVTQTPRYLIKTRGQQVTLSCSPISGHRSVSWYQQTPGQGLQFLFEYFSETQRNKGNFPGRFSGRQFSNSRSEMNVSTLELGDSALYLCASSLTSVDEQFFGPGTRLTVL.

This chain links TRBV4-2 with TRBJ2-3; D is perhaps TRBD2 (6 bases). The V end was cut by 1 base, the J end by 2 bases, with 13 bases between. This CDR3 has 16 residues. CDR1 and CDR2 from the germline V gene are LGHNA and YNFKEQ. In nucleotides, the CDR3 is TGTGCCAGCAGCCAAGGGGAGCGGGTGATCACAGATACGCAGTATTTT. Protein sequence: CASSQGERVITDTQYF.

The chain's CDR3 is CASSHPIQGIAGSLNTEAFF. The CDR3 DNA reads TGCGCCAGCAGCCACCCAATACAGGGGATCGCGGGTTCCTTGAACACTGAAGCTTTCTTT. This chain joins TRBV5-1 and TRBJ1-1; 7 bases fit TRBD1. V lost 4 bases to trimming and J lost 0 bases; unmatched junction nucleotides: 21. The CDR3 has 20 amino acids. Germline loops: CDR1 SGHRS, CDR2 YFSETQ.

The chain joins TRBV28 to TRBJ1-1; possible D gene TRBD1, 6 bases. Trimming shortened V by 8 bases and J by 10 bases, and 20 bases separated the two germline ends. The V gene's germline CDR1 is MDHEN and CDR2 SYDVKM. The CDR3 length is 13 residues. CDR3 sequence reads: CASQQGQLEGAFF. The CDR3 DNA reads TGTGCCAGCCAACAGGGCCAACTTGAGGGAGCTTTCTTT.

V usage is TRBV25-1 and J usage is TRBJ2-7, with D possibly TRBD2 on 5 matching bases. The CDR3 runs 13 residues. Germline V gene data show CDR1 as MGHDK and CDR2 as SYGVNS. The germline V and J ends were trimmed by 8 bases and 2 bases, with 13 bases remaining between them. The CDR3 spells CASGRRNTYEQYF. DNA for the CDR3: TGTGCCAGCGGAAGGAGGAATACCTACGAGCAGTACTTC.

The CDR3, as DNA: TGCGCCAGCAGCTCGGGACAGTTGAACACTGAAGCTTTCTTT. This translates into CASSSGQLNTEAFF. The chain combines TRBV4-1 with TRBJ1-1; TRBD1 agrees at 7 bases. V lost 5 bases to trimming and J lost 0 bases; unmatched junction nucleotides: 3. CDR1 MGHRA and CDR2 YSYEKL come from the germline V gene. The CDR3 contains 14 residues.

This clone was seen a few times. The chain carries TRBV29-1 and TRBJ2-1; D is unresolved. V was clipped by 1 base and J by 7 bases, with 11 bases between them. CDR1 is SQVTM, CDR2 ANQGSEA, per germline. The CDR3 is 13 amino acids. CDR3 DNA: TGCAGCGTTGAAGTGGAAGCCGGGAATGAGCAGTTCTTC. Translation gives CSVEVEAGNEQFF.

This clone was observed once. V usage is TRBV19 and J usage is TRBJ2-7; D ambiguous. Germline V CDR1 and CDR2: LNHDA, SQIVND (reference sequence). This CDR3 comprises 14 residues. V lost 3 bases and J 1 base, leaving 10 bases between the germline ends. CDR3 loop: CASSIQAGSYEQYF. The CDR3 DNA reads as TGTGCCAGTAGTATTCAGGCAGGTTCCTACGAGCAGTACTTC.

J is TRBJ1-5 and V is TRBV19; tentatively, D is TRBD1 (5 bases). The CDR3 sequence is 15 residues long. V was shortened by 5 bases and J by 2 bases, with 13 bases between the two germline ends. CDR1 and CDR2 (germline): LNHDA, SQIVND (reference sequence). Here the CDR3 reads CASSLRVYGNQPQHF. The CDR3 coding sequence is TGTGCCAGTAGTCTCAGGGTTTACGGCAATCAGCCCCAGCATTTT.

The chain recombines TRBV7-2 with TRBJ2-1; weak D call: TRBD2 (5 bases). Germline loops: CDR1 SGHTA, CDR2 FQGNSA. The CDR3 extends over 16 amino acids. Deletions cut 2 bases from V and 3 bases from J, with 14 bases between. CDR3 in amino acids: CASSLSGMGYYNEQFF. CDR3 nucleotide sequence: TGTGCCAGCAGCTTAAGCGGCATGGGGTACTACAATGAGCAGTTCTTC.

The chain is built from TRBV6-5 and TRBJ1-5; D gene uncertain. Germline values: CDR1 MNHEY, CDR2 SVGAGI. The CDR3 is made up of 13 amino acids. V lost 6 bases to trimming and J lost 2 bases, with 8 bases between them. DNA for the CDR3: TGTGCCAGCAGCCGCGGGGGCAATCAGCCCCAGCATTTT. Translation gives CASSRGGNQPQHF.